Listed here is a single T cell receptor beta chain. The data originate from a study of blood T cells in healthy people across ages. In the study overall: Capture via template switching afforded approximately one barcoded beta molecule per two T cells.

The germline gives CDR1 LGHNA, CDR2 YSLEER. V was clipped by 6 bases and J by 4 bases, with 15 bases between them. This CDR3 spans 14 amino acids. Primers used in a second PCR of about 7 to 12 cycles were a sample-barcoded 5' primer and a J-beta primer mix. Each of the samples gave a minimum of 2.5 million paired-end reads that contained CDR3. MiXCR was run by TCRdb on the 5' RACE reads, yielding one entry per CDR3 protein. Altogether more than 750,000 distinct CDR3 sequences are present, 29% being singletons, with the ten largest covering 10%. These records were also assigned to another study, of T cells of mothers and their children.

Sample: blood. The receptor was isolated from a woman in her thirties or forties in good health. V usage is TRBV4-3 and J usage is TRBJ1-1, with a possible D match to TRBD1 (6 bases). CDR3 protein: CASRKSWGATEAFF. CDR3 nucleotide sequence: TGCGCCAGCAGGAAAAGCTGGGGGGCCACTGAAGCTTTCTTT.